The sequence of this T cell receptor beta chain was determined in a study of PD-1 blockade in classical Hodgkin lymphoma. The study's findings and limits: Baseline TCR diversity was reportedly lower in newly diagnosed patients than in healthy donors. It was reported as lower still in relapsed/refractory patients. CD4+ TCR diversity, unlike CD8+, rose significantly by C4D1. Exclusion was the outcome for patients who began nivolumab under 1 year after ASCT.

Turning to this clone: Its antigen remains unknown.

Each patient relapsed following autologous stem cell transplantation, and prior brentuximab vedotin exposure differed. The CD4+ T cells used were purified from thawed PBMCs through magnetic negative selection. When best responses were assessed, they were complete response, partial response or progressive disease. Method: immunoSEQ multiplex PCR; TCRdb's copy keeps in-frame clones and lacks some. The sample shows over 3,500 clones, 78% of them seen only once. This receptor was obtained from a human donor with classical Hodgkin lymphoma. The sample was CD4+ T cells from blood, taken at baseline.

The chain's CDR3 is CASSLSGLTDTQYF. In DNA form, the CDR3 reads TGTGCCAGCAGCTTAAGCGGACTCACAGATACGCAGTATTTT. The chain employs TRBV7-3 and TRBJ2-3; D may be TRBD2 (5 bases). This CDR3 is 14 amino acids long. From germline, CDR1 is SGHTA and CDR2 FQGTGA. Deletions cut 1 base from V and 2 bases from J, with 7 bases between. Based on the CDR3 plus reference TRBV7-3 and TRBJ2-3, the full variable domain is GAGVSQTPSNKVTEKGKYVELRCDPISGHTALYWYRQSLGQGPEFLIYFQGTGAADDSGLPNDRFFAVRPEGSVSTLKIQRTERGDSAVYLCASSLSGLTDTQYFGPGTRLTVL.